The subject of this entry is one T cell receptor beta chain. What it binds is not known. These data belong to a study of CD8+ T cells in alopecia areata. Study-wide findings and caveats: It was lesional scalp, especially alopecia totalis/universalis, that showed higher clonality than normal scalp.

The CDR3 totals 16 residues. V was shortened by 5 bases and J by 6 bases, with 20 bases between the two germline ends. CDR1 and CDR2 from the germline V gene are SGHDN and FVKESK. Extraction and reverse transcription of RNA yielded cDNA as the sequencing template. Data came from immunoSEQ multiplex PCR; TCRdb stores just in-frame clones and leaves some out. The table records 210,000 or so clones, roughly three fifths of them present only once. Treatment in this sample: oral pan-JAK inhibitor, 5-10 mg twice daily. Investigators sorted PBMCs to obtain both CD4+ and CD8+ T cells. J is TRBJ2-1 and V is TRBV14; possible D gene TRBD2, 5 bases. This sequence originates from a human donor with alopecia areata. The sample in question was CD4+ T cells sorted from blood, obtained around week 46, from a patient treated with tofacitinib. As DNA, the CDR3 is TGTGCCAGCAGCGACTTAAGCGGAGGCCTGATCAATGAGCAGTTCTTC. This sequence encodes CASSDLSGGLINEQFF. The whole variable domain, filled in from reference TRBV14 and TRBJ2-1, reads EAGVTQFPSHSVIEKGQTVTLRCDPISGHDNLYWYRRVMGKEIKFLLHFVKESKQDESGMPNNRFLAERTGGTYSTLKVQPAELEDSGVYFCASSDLSGGLINEQFFGPGTRLTVL.